This TCR beta chain was sequenced during a study of shared clonotypes between healthy human individuals. As defined, naive CD8 cells were CD45RO-negative and positively selected for CCR7, with terminally differentiated effector memory CD45RA+ cells excluded. V lost 6 bases to trimming and J lost 2 bases, with 16 bases between them. Germline CDR1 reads ENHRY; CDR2 reads SYGVKD. The CDR3 loop spans 15 amino acids. Notes on this clone: Its antigen is not known.

Deep level was the assay's run setting. Profiling relied on immunoSEQ multiplex PCR, and the TCRdb table lists in-frame clones only, not all of them. The data hold about 2.1 million clones, with around 93% observed a single time. Study results and limitations: At large depth, rarefaction still showed sorted-subset sequencing to be incomplete. An effect of sequencing depth on clonotype sharing among donors was expected. Naive CD4 clonotypes were shared across a handful of donors at approximately 5.3%.

This chain joins TRBV10-3 and TRBJ1-1; no definite D call. The receptor's source is a young man in good health. Some clones in this sample may be carry-over from other donors' samples. The sample consisted of naive CD8+ T cells from PBMCs. CDR3 in DNA: TGTGCCATCAGCGACACCGCGGTATCCAACACTGAAGCTTTCTTT. Translation: CAISDTAVSNTEAFF.